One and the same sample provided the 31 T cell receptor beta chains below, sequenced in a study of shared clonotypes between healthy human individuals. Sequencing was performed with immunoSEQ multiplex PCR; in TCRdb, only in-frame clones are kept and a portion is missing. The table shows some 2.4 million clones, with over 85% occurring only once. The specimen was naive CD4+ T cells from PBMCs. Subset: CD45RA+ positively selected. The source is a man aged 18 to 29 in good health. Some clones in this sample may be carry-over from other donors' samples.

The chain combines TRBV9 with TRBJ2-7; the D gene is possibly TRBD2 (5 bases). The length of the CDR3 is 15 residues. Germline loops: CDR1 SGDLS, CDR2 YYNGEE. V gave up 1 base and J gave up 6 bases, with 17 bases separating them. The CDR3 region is CASSVMEAALGEQYF. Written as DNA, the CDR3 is TGTGCCAGCAGCGTAATGGAGGCGGCTCTGGGCGAGCAGTACTTC.

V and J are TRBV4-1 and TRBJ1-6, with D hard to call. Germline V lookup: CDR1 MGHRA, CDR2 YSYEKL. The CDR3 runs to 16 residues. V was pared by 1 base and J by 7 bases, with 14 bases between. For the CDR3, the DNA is TGCGCCAGCAGCCAAGCCGGAATGGCTTGGAATTCACCCCTCCACTTT. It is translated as CASSQAGMAWNSPLHF.

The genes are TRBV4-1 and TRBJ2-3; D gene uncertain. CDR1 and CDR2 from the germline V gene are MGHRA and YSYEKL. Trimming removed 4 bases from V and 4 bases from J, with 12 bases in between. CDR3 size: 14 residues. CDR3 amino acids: CASSLEQFSDTQYF. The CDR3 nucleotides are TGCGCCAGCAGCCTGGAGCAGTTTTCAGATACGCAGTATTTT.

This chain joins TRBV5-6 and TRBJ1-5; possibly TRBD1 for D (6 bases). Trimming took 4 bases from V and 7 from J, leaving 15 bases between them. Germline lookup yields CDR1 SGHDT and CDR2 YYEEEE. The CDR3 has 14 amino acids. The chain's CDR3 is CASSLAQGRQPQHF. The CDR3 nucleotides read TGTGCCAGCAGCCTAGCACAGGGTCGGCAGCCCCAGCATTTT.

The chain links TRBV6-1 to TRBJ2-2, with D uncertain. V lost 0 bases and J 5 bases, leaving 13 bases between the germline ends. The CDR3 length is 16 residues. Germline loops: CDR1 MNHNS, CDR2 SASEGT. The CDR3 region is CASSEARITRTGELFF. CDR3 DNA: TGTGCCAGCAGTGAAGCGCGCATTACTCGGACCGGGGAGCTGTTTTTT.

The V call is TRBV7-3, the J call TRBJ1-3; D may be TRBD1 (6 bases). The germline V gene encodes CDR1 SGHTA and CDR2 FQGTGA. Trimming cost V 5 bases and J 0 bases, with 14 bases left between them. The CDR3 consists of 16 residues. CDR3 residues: CASSPAGAISGNTIYF. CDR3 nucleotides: TGTGCCAGCAGCCCAGCAGGGGCGATCTCTGGAAACACCATATATTTT.

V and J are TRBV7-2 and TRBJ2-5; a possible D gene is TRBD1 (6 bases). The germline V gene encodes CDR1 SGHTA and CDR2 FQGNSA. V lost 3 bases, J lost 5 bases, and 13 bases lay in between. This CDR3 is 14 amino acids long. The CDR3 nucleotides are TGTGCCAGCAGCTTTACAGGGACAACGGAGACCCAGTACTTC. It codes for CASSFTGTTETQYF.

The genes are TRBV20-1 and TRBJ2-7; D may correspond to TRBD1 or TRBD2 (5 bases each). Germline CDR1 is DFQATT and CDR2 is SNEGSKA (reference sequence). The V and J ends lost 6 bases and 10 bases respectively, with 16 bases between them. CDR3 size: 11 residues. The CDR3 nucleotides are TGCAGTGCAACGTCGGGGCTGGCCCAGTACTTC. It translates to CSATSGLAQYF.

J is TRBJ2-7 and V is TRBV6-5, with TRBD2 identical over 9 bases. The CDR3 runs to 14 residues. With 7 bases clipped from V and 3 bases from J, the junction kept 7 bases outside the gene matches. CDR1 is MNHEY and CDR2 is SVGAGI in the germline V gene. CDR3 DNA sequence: TGTGCCAGCAAACGGCGGGAGGGAGGCTACGAGCAGTACTTC. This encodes CASKRREGGYEQYF.

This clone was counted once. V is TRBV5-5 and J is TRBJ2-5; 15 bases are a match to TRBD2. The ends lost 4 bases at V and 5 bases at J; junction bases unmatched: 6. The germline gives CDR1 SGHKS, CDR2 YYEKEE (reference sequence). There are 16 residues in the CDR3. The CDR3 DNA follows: TGTGCCAGCAGCCGGGGACTAGCGGGAGGAAGGGAGACCCAGTACTTC. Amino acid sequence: CASSRGLAGGRETQYF.

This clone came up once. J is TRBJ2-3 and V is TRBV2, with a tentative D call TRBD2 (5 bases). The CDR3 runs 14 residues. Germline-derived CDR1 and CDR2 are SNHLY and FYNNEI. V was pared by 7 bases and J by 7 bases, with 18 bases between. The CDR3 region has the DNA TGTGCCAGCACCGGGGTGAACCCAGACAATACGCAGTATTTT. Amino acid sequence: CASTGVNPDNTQYF. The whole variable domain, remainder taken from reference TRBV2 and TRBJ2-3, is EPEVTQTPSHQVTQMGQEVILRCVPISNHLYFYWYRQILGQKVEFLVSFYNNEISEKSEIFDDQFSVERPDGSNFTLKIRSTKLEDSAMYFCASTGVNPDNTQYFGPGTRLTVL.

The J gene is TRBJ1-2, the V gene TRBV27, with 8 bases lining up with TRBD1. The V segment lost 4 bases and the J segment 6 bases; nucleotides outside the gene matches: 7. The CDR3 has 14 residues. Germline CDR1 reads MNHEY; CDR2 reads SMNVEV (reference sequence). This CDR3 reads CASSSRQGRDGYTF. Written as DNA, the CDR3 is TGTGCCAGCAGTTCCCGACAGGGGAGGGATGGCTACACCTTC.

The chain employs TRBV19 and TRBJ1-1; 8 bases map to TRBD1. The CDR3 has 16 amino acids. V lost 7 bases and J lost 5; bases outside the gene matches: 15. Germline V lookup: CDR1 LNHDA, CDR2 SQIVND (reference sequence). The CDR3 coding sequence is TGTGCCAGTACTCAGGGGGCTGGGGGAGTGGGAACTGAAGCTTTCTTT. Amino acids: CASTQGAGGVGTEAFF.

CDR3 protein: CASSLALAGVNTGELFF. The CDR3 region has the DNA TGTGCCAGCAGCTTAGCGCTGGCGGGAGTTAACACCGGGGAGCTGTTTTTT. The rearrangement uses TRBV7-8 and TRBJ2-2; 7 bases align to TRBD2. The ends lost 0 bases at V and 2 bases at J; junction bases unmatched: 6. Germline V gene data show CDR1 as SGHVS and CDR2 as FQNEAQ. The CDR3 length is 17 residues.

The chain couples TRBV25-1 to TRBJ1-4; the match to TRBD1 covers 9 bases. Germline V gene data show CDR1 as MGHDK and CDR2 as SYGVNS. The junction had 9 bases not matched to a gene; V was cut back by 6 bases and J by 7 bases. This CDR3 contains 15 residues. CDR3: CASSANRGRGEKLFF. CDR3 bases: TGTGCCAGCAGCGCTAACAGGGGGCGAGGTGAAAAACTGTTTTTT.

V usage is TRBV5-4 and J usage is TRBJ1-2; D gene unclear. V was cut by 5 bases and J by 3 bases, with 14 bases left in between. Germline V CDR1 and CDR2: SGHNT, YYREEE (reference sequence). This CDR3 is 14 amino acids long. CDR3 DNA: TGTGCCAGCAGACCACCCGCAAGCCACTATGGCTACACCTTC. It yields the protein CASRPPASHYGYTF.

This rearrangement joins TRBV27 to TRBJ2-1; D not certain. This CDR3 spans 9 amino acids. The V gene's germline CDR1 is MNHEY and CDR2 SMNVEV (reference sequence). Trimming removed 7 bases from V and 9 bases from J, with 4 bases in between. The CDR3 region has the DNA TGTGCCAGCAAAAGTGAGCAGTTCTTC. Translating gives CASKSEQFF.

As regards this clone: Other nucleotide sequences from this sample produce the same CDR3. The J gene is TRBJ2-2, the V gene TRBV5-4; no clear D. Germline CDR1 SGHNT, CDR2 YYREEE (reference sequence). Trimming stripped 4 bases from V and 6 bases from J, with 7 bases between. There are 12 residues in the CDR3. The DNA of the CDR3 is TGTGCCAGCAGCCTTGGGCCCGGGGAGCTGTTTTTT. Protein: CASSLGPGELFF. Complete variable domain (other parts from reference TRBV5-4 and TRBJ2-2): ETGVTQSPTHLIKTRGQQVTLRCSSQSGHNTVSWYQQALGQGPQFIFQYYREEENGRGNFPPRFSGLQFPNYSSELNVNALELDDSALYLCASSLGPGELFFGEGSRLTVL.

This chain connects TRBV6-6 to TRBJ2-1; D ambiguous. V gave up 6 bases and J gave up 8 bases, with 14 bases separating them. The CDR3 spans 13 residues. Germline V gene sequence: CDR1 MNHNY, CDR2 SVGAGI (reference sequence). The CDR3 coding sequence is TGTGCCAGCAGACCGACCCTGGACGATGAGCAGTTCTTC. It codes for CASRPTLDDEQFF.

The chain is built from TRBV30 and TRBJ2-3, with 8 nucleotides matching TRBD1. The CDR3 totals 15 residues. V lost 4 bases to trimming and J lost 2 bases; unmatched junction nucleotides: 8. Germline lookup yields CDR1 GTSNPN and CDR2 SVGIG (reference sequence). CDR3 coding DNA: TGTGCCTGGAAAGCTCGGACAGGGTACACAGATACGCAGTATTTT. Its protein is CAWKARTGYTDTQYF.

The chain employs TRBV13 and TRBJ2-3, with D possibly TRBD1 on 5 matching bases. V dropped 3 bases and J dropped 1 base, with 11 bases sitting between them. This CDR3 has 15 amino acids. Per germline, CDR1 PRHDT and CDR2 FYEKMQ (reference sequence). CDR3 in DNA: TGTGCCAGCAGCTTGAAGGGGTCTGGCACAGATACGCAGTATTTT. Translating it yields CASSLKGSGTDTQYF.

CDR3 region: CASSQRGGLAGEQFF. The CDR3 DNA reads as TGTGCCAGCAGCCAAAGGGGTGGACTAGCGGGTGAGCAGTTCTTC. The chain is built from TRBV14 and TRBJ2-1; 11 bases align to TRBD2. The CDR3 covers 15 residues. Trimming cost V 2 bases and J 9 bases; bases outside gene matches: 6. Germline loops: CDR1 SGHDN, CDR2 FVKESK.

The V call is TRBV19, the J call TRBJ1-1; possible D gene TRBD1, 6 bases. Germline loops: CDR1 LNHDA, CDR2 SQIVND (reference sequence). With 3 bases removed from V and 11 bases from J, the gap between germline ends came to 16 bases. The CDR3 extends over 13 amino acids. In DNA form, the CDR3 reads TGTGCCAGTAGTATTGGGCAGGGGATGGGCGCTTTCTTT. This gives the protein CASSIGQGMGAFF.

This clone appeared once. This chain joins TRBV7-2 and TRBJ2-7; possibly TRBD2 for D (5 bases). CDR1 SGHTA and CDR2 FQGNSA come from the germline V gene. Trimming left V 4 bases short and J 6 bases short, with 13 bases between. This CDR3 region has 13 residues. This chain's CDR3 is CASSWTQDVEQYF. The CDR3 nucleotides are TGTGCCAGCAGCTGGACTCAAGATGTCGAGCAGTACTTC.

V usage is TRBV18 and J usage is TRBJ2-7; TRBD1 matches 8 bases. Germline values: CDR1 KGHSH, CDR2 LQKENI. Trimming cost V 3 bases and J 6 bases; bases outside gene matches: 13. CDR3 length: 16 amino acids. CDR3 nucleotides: TGTGCCAGCTCACCCTGGGCCGAGACAGGGGTGGGCGAGCAGTACTTC. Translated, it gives CASSPWAETGVGEQYF. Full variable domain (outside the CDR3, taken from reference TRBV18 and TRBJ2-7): NAGVMQNPRHLVRRRGQEARLRCSPMKGHSHVYWYRQLPEEGLKFMVYLQKENIIDESGMPKERFSAEFPKEGPSILRIQQVVRGDSAAYFCASSPWAETGVGEQYFGPGTRLTVT.

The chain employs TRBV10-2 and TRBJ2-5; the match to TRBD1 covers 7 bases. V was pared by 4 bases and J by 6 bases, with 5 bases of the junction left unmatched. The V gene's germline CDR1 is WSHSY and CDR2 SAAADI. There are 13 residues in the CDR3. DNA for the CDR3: TGCGCCAGCAGTGCCGACAGGGTACAGACCCAGTACTTC. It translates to CASSADRVQTQYF.

The CDR3, as DNA: TGTGCCAGTAGTAGCCGTCGGACAGGGACGAGGGACTATGGCTACACCTTC. This sequence encodes CASSSRRTGTRDYGYTF. The chain carries TRBV19 and TRBJ1-2; TRBD1 matches 8 bases. The CDR3 runs 17 residues. Germline V lookup: CDR1 LNHDA, CDR2 SQIVND (reference sequence). V was clipped by 4 bases and J by 3 bases; unmatched bases: 13.

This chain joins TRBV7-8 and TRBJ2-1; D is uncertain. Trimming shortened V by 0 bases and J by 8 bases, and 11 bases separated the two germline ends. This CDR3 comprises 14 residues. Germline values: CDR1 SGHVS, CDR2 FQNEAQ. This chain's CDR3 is CASSLATATDEQFF. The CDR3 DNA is TGTGCCAGCAGCTTAGCCACAGCAACGGATGAGCAGTTCTTC.

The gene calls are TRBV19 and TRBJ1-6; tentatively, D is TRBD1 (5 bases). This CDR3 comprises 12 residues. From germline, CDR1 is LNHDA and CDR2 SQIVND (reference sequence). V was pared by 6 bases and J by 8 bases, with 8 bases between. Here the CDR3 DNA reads TGTGCCAGTAGAGGGGATCATTCACCCCTCCACTTT. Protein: CASRGDHSPLHF.

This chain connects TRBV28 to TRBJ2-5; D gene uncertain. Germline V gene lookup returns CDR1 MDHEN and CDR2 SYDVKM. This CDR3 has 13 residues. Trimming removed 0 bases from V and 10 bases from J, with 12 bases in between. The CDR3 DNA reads TGTGCCAGCAGTTTATGGGGAACCGGCCTCCAGTACTTC. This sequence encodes CASSLWGTGLQYF.

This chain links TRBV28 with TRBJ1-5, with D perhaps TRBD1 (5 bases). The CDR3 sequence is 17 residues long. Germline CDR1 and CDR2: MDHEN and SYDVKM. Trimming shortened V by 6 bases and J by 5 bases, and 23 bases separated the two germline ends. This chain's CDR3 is CASSPRRRGTDDQPQHF. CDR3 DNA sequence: TGTGCCAGCAGCCCTAGGCGTCGTGGGACCGATGATCAGCCCCAGCATTTT.